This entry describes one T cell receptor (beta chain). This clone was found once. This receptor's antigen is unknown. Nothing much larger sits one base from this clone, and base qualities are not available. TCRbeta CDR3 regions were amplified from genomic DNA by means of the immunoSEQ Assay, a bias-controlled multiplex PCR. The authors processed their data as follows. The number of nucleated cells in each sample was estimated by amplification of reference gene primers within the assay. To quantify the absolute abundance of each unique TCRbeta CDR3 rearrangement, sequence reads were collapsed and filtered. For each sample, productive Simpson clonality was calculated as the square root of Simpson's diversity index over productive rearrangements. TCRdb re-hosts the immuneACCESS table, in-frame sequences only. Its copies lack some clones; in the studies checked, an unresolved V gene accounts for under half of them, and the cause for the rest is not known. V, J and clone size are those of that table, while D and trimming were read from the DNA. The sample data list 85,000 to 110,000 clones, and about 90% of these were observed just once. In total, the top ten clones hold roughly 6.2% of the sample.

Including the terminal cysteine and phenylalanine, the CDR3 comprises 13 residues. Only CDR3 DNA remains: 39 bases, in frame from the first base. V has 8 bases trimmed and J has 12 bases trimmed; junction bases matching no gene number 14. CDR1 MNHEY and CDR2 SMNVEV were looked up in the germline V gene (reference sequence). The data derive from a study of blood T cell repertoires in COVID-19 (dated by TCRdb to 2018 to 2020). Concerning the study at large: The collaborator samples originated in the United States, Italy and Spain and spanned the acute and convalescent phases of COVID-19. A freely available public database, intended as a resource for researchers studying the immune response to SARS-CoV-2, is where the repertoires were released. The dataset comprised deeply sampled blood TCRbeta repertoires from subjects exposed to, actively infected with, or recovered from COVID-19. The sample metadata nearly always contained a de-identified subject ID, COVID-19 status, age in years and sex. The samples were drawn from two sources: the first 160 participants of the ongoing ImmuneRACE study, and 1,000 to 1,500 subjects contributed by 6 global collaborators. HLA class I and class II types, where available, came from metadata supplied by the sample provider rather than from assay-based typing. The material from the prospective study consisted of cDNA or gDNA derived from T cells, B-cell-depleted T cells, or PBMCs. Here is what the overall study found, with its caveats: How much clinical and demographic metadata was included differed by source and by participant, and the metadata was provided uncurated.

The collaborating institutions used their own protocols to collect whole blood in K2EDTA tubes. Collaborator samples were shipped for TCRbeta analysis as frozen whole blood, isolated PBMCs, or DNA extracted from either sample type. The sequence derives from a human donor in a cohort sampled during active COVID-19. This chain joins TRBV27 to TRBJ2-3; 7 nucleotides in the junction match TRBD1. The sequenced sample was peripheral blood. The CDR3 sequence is CASRDSSLQSQYF. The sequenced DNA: TGTGCCAGCCGGGACAGTTCCCTCCAGTCACAGTATTTT.